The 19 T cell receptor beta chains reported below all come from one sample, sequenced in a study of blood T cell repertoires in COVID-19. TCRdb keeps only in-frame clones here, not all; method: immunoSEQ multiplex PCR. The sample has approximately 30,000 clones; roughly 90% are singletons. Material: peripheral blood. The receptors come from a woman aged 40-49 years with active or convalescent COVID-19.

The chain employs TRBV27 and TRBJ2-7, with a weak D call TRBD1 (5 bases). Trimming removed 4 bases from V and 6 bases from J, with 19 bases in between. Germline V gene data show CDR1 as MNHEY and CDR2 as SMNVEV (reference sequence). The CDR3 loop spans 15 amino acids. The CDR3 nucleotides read TGTGCCAGCAGTTCCAACGCAGGGTACTGGGGCGAGCAGTACTTC. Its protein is CASSSNAGYWGEQYF.

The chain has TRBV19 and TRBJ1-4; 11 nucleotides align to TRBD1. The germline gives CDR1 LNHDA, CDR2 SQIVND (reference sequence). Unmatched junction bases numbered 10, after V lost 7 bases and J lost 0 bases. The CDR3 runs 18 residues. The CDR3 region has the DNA TGTGCCAGTACCATGGACAGGGGGCTACCTTCAACTAATGAAAAACTGTTTTTT. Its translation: CASTMDRGLPSTNEKLFF.

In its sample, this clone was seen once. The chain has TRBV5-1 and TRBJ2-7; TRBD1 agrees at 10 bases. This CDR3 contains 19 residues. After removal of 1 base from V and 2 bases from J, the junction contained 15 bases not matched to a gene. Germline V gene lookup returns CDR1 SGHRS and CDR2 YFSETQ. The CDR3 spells CASSLSPAWGQGTTYEQYF. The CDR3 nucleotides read TGCGCCAGCAGCTTGAGTCCCGCTTGGGGACAGGGGACGACCTACGAGCAGTACTTC.

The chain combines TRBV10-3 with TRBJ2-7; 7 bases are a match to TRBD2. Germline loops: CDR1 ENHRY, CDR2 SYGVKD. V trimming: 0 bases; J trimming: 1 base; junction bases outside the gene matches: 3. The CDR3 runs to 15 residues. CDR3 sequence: CAISESPGGSYEQYF. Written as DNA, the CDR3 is TGTGCCATCAGTGAGTCTCCGGGGGGATCCTACGAGCAGTACTTC.

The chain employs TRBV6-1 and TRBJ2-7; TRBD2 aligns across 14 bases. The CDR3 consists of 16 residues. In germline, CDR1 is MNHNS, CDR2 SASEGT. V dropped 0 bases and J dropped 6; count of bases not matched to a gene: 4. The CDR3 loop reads CASSEARTSGRFEQYF. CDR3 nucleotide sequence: TGTGCCAGCAGTGAAGCAAGGACTAGCGGGAGGTTCGAGCAGTACTTC.

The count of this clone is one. CDR3 nucleotide sequence: TGTGCCAGCAAGGGGGGGGGCTCCTACAATGAGCAGTTCTTC. The encoded protein is CASKGGGSYNEQFF. The rearrangement links TRBV11-2 to TRBJ2-1, with TRBD2 as a possible D gene (7 bases). V was trimmed by 7 bases and J by 0 bases, leaving 10 bases between them. The CDR3 consists of 14 residues. Germline V gene data show CDR1 as SGHAT and CDR2 as FQNNGV.

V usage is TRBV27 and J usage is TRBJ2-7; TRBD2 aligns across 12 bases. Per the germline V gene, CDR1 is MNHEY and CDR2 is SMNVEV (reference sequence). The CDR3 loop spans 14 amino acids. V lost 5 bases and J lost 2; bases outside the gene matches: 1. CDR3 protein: CASSRTSGAYEQYF. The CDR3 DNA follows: TGTGCCAGCAGTCGGACTAGCGGGGCCTACGAGCAGTACTTC.

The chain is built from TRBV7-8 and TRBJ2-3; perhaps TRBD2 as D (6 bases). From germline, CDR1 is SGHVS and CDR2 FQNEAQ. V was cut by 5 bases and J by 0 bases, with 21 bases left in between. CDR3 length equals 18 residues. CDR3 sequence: CASSPRGGRAASTDTQYF. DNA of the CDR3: TGTGCCAGCAGCCCTCGGGGAGGTCGAGCGGCTAGCACAGATACGCAGTATTTT.

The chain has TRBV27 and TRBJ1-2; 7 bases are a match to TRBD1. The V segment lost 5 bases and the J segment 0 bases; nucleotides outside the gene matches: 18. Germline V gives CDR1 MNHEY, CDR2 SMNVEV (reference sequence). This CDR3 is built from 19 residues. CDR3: CASSPITGAIGFSNYGYTF. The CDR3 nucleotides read TGTGCCAGCAGTCCGATAACAGGGGCGATCGGATTTTCTAACTATGGCTACACCTTC.

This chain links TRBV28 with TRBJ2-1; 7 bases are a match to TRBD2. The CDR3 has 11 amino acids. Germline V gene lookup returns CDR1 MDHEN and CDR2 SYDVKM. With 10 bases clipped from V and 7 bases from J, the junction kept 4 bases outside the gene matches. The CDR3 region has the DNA TGTGCCACCTGGGGGGGGAATGAGCAGTTCTTC. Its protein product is CATWGGNEQFF.

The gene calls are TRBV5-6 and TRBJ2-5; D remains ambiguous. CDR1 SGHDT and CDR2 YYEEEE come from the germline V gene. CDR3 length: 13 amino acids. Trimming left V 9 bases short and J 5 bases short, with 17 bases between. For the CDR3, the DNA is TGTGCCACGGCCGTCTCGGGTTTGGAGACCCAGTACTTC. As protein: CATAVSGLETQYF. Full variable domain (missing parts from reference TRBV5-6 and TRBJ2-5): DAGVTQSPTHLIKTRGQQVTLRCSPKSGHDTVSWYQQALGQGPQFIFQYYEEEERQRGNFPDRFSGHQFPNYSSELNVNALLLGDSALYLCATAVSGLETQYFGPGTRLLVL.

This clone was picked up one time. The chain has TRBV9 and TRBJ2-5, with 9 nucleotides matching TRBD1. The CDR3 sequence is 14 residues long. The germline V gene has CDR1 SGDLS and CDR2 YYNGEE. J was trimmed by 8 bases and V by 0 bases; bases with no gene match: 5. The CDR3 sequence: CASSVAGTGTTQYF. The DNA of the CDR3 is TGTGCCAGCAGCGTAGCCGGGACAGGGACAACCCAGTACTTC. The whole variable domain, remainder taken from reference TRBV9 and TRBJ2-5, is DSGVTQTPKHLITATGQRVTLRCSPRSGDLSVYWYQQSLDQGLQFLIQYYNGEERAKGNILERFSAQQFPDLHSELNLSSLELGDSALYFCASSVAGTGTTQYFGPGTRLLVL.

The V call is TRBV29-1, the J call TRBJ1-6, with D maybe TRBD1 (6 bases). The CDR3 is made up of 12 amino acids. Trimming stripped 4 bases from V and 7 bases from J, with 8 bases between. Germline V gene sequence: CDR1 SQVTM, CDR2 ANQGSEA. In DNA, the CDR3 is TGCAGCGTTGGACAGGCGAATTCACCCCTCCACTTT. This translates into CSVGQANSPLHF.

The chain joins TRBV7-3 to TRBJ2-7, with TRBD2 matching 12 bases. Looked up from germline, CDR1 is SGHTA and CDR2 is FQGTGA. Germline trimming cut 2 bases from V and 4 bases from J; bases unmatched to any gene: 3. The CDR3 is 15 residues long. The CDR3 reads CASSLALAGGYEQYF. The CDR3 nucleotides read TGTGCCAGCAGCTTAGCACTAGCGGGAGGTTACGAGCAGTACTTC. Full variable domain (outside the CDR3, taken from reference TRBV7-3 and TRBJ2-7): GAGVSQTPSNKVTEKGKYVELRCDPISGHTALYWYRQSLGQGPEFLIYFQGTGAADDSGLPNDRFFAVRPEGSVSTLKIQRTERGDSAVYLCASSLALAGGYEQYFGPGTRLTVT.

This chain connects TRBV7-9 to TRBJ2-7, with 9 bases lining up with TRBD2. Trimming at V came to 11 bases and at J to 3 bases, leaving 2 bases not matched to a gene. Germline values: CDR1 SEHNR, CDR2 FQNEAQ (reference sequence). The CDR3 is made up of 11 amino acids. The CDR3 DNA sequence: TGTGCCTGCGGGAGGGGCTACGAGCAGTACTTC. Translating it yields CACGRGYEQYF.

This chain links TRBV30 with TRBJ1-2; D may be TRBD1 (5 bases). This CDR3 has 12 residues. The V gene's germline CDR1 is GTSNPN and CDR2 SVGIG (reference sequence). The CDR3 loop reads CGRAGPLYGYTF. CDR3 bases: TGTGGCAGGGCTGGCCCTCTCTATGGCTACACCTTC.

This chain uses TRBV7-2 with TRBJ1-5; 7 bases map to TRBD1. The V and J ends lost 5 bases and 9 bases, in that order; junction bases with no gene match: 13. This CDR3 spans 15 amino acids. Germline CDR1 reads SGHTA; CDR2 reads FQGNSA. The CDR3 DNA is TGTGCCAGCAGCCCCCGGACAGGCGAGGGGATGCCCCAGCATTTT. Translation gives CASSPRTGEGMPQHF.

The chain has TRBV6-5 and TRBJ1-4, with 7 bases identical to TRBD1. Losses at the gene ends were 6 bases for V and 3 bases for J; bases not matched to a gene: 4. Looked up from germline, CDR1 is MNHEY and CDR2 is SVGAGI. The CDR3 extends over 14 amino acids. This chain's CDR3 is CASSTGTANEKLFF. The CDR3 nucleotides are TGTGCCAGCAGCACCGGGACAGCTAATGAAAAACTGTTTTTT.

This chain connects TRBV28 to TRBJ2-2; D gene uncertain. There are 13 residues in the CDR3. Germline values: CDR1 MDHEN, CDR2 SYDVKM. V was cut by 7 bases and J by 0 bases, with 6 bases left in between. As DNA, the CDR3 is TGTGCCAGCACCGTTCCGAACACCGGGGAGCTGTTTTTT. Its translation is CASTVPNTGELFF.